The 29 T cell receptor beta chains below all came from one sample that was sequenced in a study of blood T cell repertoires in COVID-19. Assay used: immunoSEQ multiplex PCR; TCRdb lists only in-frame clones, some missing. The sample includes 150,000 or so clones, more than 75% of them seen just once. The sample was PBMCs or T cells enriched from blood (not recorded which). Every receptor here comes from a woman aged 25 to 39 with acute COVID-19.

The J gene is TRBJ2-7, the V gene TRBV5-5, with 8 bases identical to TRBD1. V gave up 3 bases and J gave up 1 base; unmatched junction bases: 6. The CDR3 extends over 15 amino acids. Germline V CDR1 and CDR2: SGHKS, YYEKEE (reference sequence). The CDR3 DNA sequence: TGTGCCAGCAGCTGGGACAGGAGGGGATCCTACGAGCAGTACTTC. It encodes CASSWDRRGSYEQYF.

The chain links TRBV23-1 to TRBJ2-1; D perhaps matches TRBD1 (6 bases). TRBV23-1 belongs to the ORF category, with a function that is uncertain. The CDR3 runs 17 residues. V lost 6 bases and J lost 0, with 18 bases in between. The CDR3 DNA is TGCGCCAGCAGCCTTAAACCGGGACACCTCTCCTACAATGAGCAGTTCTTC. The encoded protein is CASSLKPGHLSYNEQFF.

J is TRBJ1-6 and V is TRBV6-5; 7 positions agree with TRBD1. V lost 2 bases and J lost 8; bases outside the gene matches: 6. Germline values: CDR1 MNHEY, CDR2 SVGAGI. The CDR3 is 15 residues long. The CDR3 DNA sequence: TGTGCCAGCAGTTACACTGGGACAGCGGATTCACCCCTCCACTTT. This gives the protein CASSYTGTADSPLHF.

V gene TRBV19 combines with J gene TRBJ1-5; D is uncertain. Trimming took off 3 bases at V and 0 bases at J, with 18 bases between the two ends. CDR1 and CDR2 from the germline V gene are LNHDA and SQIVND (reference sequence). The CDR3 spans 18 residues. Here the CDR3 reads CASSMGRSLSNSNQPQHF. The CDR3 coding sequence is TGTGCCAGTAGTATGGGCCGAAGTTTATCAAATAGCAATCAGCCCCAGCATTTT.

This clone appeared a few times. The rearrangement uses TRBV6-5 and TRBJ1-5; D is ambiguous. The CDR3 sequence is 13 residues long. V lost 2 bases and J 4 bases, leaving 6 bases between the germline ends. The germline V gene has CDR1 MNHEY and CDR2 SVGAGI. The CDR3 loop reads CASSYGRNQPQHF. CDR3 DNA sequence: TGTGCCAGCAGTTACGGTCGGAATCAGCCCCAGCATTTT.

The V gene is TRBV7-9, the J gene TRBJ1-3; a weak D match, TRBD1 (6 bases). Looked up from germline, CDR1 is SEHNR and CDR2 is FQNEAQ (reference sequence). V was trimmed by 6 bases and J by 1 base, leaving 10 bases between them. The CDR3 runs 14 residues. CDR3 in DNA: TGTGCCAGCAGAACAGACAGGTCTGGAAACACCATATATTTT. It specifies CASRTDRSGNTIYF.

CDR3: CASSIDRQGNEQYF. CDR3 DNA sequence: TGTGCCAGTAGTATAGATCGACAGGGCAACGAGCAGTACTTC. This chain links TRBV19 with TRBJ2-7; 7 bases map to TRBD1. The CDR3 runs 14 residues. Germline CDR1 and CDR2: LNHDA and SQIVND (reference sequence). The junction had 4 bases not matched to a gene; V was cut back by 0 bases and J by 5 bases.

The V call is TRBV11-2, the J call TRBJ1-6; D gene uncertain. Germline V gene data show CDR1 as SGHAT and CDR2 as FQNNGV. The V gene lost 5 bases and the J gene lost 9 bases, with 8 bases spanning the gap. CDR3 length: 12 amino acids. Written as DNA, the CDR3 is TGTGCCAGCAGCGCCGCGGGTTCACCCCTCCACTTT. Translated: CASSAAGSPLHF.

This clone was observed a few times. The gene calls are TRBV19 and TRBJ1-4; 7 bases are shared with TRBD1. Germline V CDR1 and CDR2: LNHDA, SQIVND (reference sequence). Unmatched junction bases numbered 8, after V lost 6 bases and J lost 7 bases. The CDR3 runs 14 residues. CDR3 sequence (DNA): TGTGCCAGTAGCCCGACAGGGTCGATTGAAAAACTGTTTTTT. Translation: CASSPTGSIEKLFF.

This sequence joins TRBV7-8 and TRBJ1-5; 7 nucleotides agree with TRBD1. Germline V gives CDR1 SGHVS, CDR2 FQNEAQ. This CDR3 comprises 16 residues. After removal of 1 base from V and 5 bases from J, the junction contained 8 bases not matched to a gene. The CDR3 loop reads CASSLEGGVSDQPQHF. The CDR3, as DNA: TGTGCCAGCAGCTTAGAAGGGGGCGTGAGCGATCAGCCCCAGCATTTT.

In its sample, this clone was seen once. The chain has TRBV29-1 and TRBJ1-1; D is undetermined. Germline V gives CDR1 SQVTM, CDR2 ANQGSEA. CDR3 length equals 11 residues. V lost 5 bases to trimming and J lost 8 bases, with 12 bases between them. The DNA of the CDR3 is TGCAGCGTTTACCGGACGGGGGAAGCTTTCTTT. This gives the protein CSVYRTGEAFF.

The chain employs TRBV30 and TRBJ2-7; tentative D call: TRBD2 (6 bases). V lost 5 bases, J lost 2 bases, and 10 bases lay in between. The CDR3 length is 12 residues. The germline V gene encodes CDR1 GTSNPN and CDR2 SVGIG (reference sequence). The CDR3 DNA follows: TGTGCCTGGGTCGGGGGTGCCTACGAGCAGTACTTC. This translates into CAWVGGAYEQYF.

The CDR3 reads CASSSPVQETQYF. In DNA form, the CDR3 reads TGTGCCAGCAGTTCCCCGGTCCAAGAGACCCAGTACTTC. The chain uses TRBV5-4 and TRBJ2-5; D ambiguous. V lost 5 bases to trimming and J lost 1 base, with 9 bases between them. This CDR3 region has 13 residues. Germline lookup yields CDR1 SGHNT and CDR2 YYREEE (reference sequence).

The V call is TRBV5-4, the J call TRBJ1-2; unclear D gene. From germline, CDR1 is SGHNT and CDR2 YYREEE (reference sequence). The CDR3 covers 12 residues. Trimming removed 1 base from V and 5 bases from J, with 6 bases in between. The CDR3, as DNA: TGTGCCAGCAGCTTGCTGCAGTATGGCTACACCTTC. Its protein product is CASSLLQYGYTF.

In its sample, this clone was seen once. The V gene is TRBV4-1, the J gene TRBJ1-4; TRBD1 is a possible D gene (6 bases). Germline V gives CDR1 MGHRA, CDR2 YSYEKL. The CDR3 extends over 16 amino acids. The germline V and J ends were trimmed by 1 base and 3 bases, with 12 bases remaining between them. CDR3: CASSQGARGANEKLFF. As DNA, the CDR3 is TGCGCCAGCAGCCAAGGCGCCAGGGGAGCTAATGAAAAACTGTTTTTT.

This clone was counted at least ten times. The chain couples TRBV19 to TRBJ2-3, with 7 positions matching TRBD2. CDR3 length: 14 residues. CDR1 is LNHDA, CDR2 SQIVND, per germline (reference sequence). V lost 5 bases to trimming and J lost 4 bases; unmatched junction nucleotides: 6. The CDR3 DNA reads TGTGCCAGTAGTGGGTTGCGGGAGTCAGATACGCAGTATTTT. Encoded protein: CASSGLRESDTQYF.

V usage is TRBV9 and J usage is TRBJ2-2; weak D call: TRBD1 (6 bases). Trimming removed 2 bases at V and 4 bases at J, with 15 bases between. The CDR3 spans 16 residues. CDR1 is SGDLS and CDR2 is YYNGEE in the germline V gene. The CDR3 DNA follows: TGTGCCAGCAGCGTTACCGGGACACCGATCACCGGGGAGCTGTTTTTT. This gives the protein CASSVTGTPITGELFF.

The chain carries TRBV9 and TRBJ2-3; 8 bases align to TRBD2. The CDR3 consists of 14 residues. V lost 3 bases, J lost 7 bases, and 7 bases stayed unmatched. CDR1 is SGDLS and CDR2 is YYNGEE in the germline V gene. The CDR3 here is CASSDSGSGNTQYF. In DNA form, the CDR3 reads TGTGCCAGCAGCGACAGCGGGAGTGGGAATACGCAGTATTTT.

This clone appeared a few times. The rearrangement links TRBV20-1 to TRBJ1-6; a weak D match, TRBD1 (6 bases). The germline CDR1 and CDR2 sequences are DFQATT and SNEGSKA (reference sequence). There are 15 residues in the CDR3. V shed 3 bases and J shed 9 bases, with 18 bases lying between them. This CDR3 is CSASNTDSESSPLHF. The CDR3 coding sequence is TGCAGTGCTAGTAATACGGACAGTGAATCTTCACCCCTCCACTTT.

The chain uses TRBV7-2 and TRBJ2-7; D is perhaps TRBD1 (6 bases). CDR1 and CDR2 (germline): SGHTA, FQGNSA. The CDR3 consists of 16 residues. V gave up 1 base and J gave up 5 bases, with 18 bases separating them. CDR3 amino acids: CASSLDSGASYNEQYF. CDR3 bases: TGTGCCAGCAGCTTAGATTCAGGGGCCTCTTACAACGAGCAGTACTTC.

The gene calls are TRBV7-9 and TRBJ2-5, with 7 bases matching TRBD1. The V gene end was trimmed by 3 bases and the J gene end by 5 bases; junction bases not matched to a gene: 12. From germline, CDR1 is SEHNR and CDR2 FQNEAQ (reference sequence). There are 16 residues in the CDR3. CDR3 nucleotide sequence: TGTGCCAGCAGCTTTTTGCCAGGGGGAGTTGATGAGACCCAGTACTTC. Encoded protein: CASSFLPGGVDETQYF.

The chain employs TRBV18 and TRBJ1-3; D possibly corresponds to TRBD1 (6 bases). The CDR3 length is 14 residues. Trimming stripped 3 bases from V and 6 bases from J, with 12 bases between. CDR1 is KGHSH, CDR2 LQKENI, per germline. The CDR3 DNA follows: TGTGCCAGCTCACCGGGGGCACAATTAAACACCATATATTTT. It translates to CASSPGAQLNTIYF. Full variable domain (missing parts from reference TRBV18 and TRBJ1-3): NAGVMQNPRHLVRRRGQEARLRCSPMKGHSHVYWYRQLPEEGLKFMVYLQKENIIDESGMPKERFSAEFPKEGPSILRIQQVVRGDSAAYFCASSPGAQLNTIYFGEGSWLTVV.

V usage is TRBV7-8 and J usage is TRBJ1-3; TRBD1 is a possible D gene (5 bases). The V gene's germline CDR1 is SGHVS and CDR2 FQNEAQ. V lost 5 bases and J 4 bases, leaving 18 bases between the germline ends. This CDR3 is built from 16 residues. The CDR3 DNA sequence: TGTGCCAGCAGCCTTCTTCGGGAGGGGCCAGGAAACACCATATATTTT. As protein: CASSLLREGPGNTIYF.

The genes are TRBV5-6 and TRBJ1-1; no clear D. Trimming took off 1 base at V and 4 bases at J, with 5 bases between the two ends. The CDR3 extends over 12 amino acids. CDR1 and CDR2 from the germline V gene are SGHDT and YYEEEE. CDR3 nucleotides: TGTGCCAGCAGCTTGTCGGGCACTGAAGCTTTCTTT. Its translation: CASSLSGTEAFF.

The chain joins TRBV2 to TRBJ2-5; D is undetermined. V gave up 8 bases and J gave up 0 bases, with 4 bases separating them. The length of the CDR3 is 11 residues. CDR1 SNHLY and CDR2 FYNNEI come from the germline V gene. The CDR3 loop is CASRYQETQYF. CDR3 coding DNA: TGTGCCAGCCGGTACCAAGAGACCCAGTACTTC.

The rearrangement links TRBV30 to TRBJ2-3; no reliable D call. This CDR3 spans 13 amino acids. Trimming shortened V by 3 bases and J by 4 bases, and 11 bases separated the two germline ends. The germline gives CDR1 GTSNPN, CDR2 SVGIG (reference sequence). This CDR3 reads CAWRTLAPDTQYF. The CDR3 DNA sequence: TGTGCCTGGAGGACACTTGCCCCAGATACGCAGTATTTT.

The chain employs TRBV30 and TRBJ1-5, with D hard to call. Germline V gene data show CDR1 as GTSNPN and CDR2 as SVGIG (reference sequence). The CDR3 consists of 13 residues. Trimming removed 1 base at V and 3 bases at J, with 7 bases between. This CDR3 is CAWSESHNQPQHF. In DNA form, the CDR3 reads TGTGCCTGGAGTGAGAGTCACAATCAGCCCCAGCATTTT.

The V call is TRBV4-3, the J call TRBJ2-7; tentative D call: TRBD2 (5 bases). This CDR3 is 14 amino acids long. V lost 0 bases, J lost 3 bases, and 9 bases lay in between. Germline V gene lookup returns CDR1 LGHNA and CDR2 YSLEER. The CDR3 coding sequence is TGCGCCAGCAGCCAAGAGGTAGCGTACTACGAGCAGTACTTC. As protein: CASSQEVAYYEQYF.

Written as DNA, the CDR3 is TGTGCCAGCAGTTGGGGGGATACCCAGTACTTC. Translating it yields CASSWGDTQYF. This rearrangement joins TRBV12-3 or TRBV12-4 to TRBJ2-5; possibly TRBD2 for D (6 bases). The CDR3 is made up of 11 amino acids. V gave up 4 bases and J gave up 8 bases, with 8 bases separating them.